Detailed here is one T cell receptor (beta chain). What it recognizes is unknown. Libraries were prepared by immunoSEQ multiplex PCR; TCRdb keeps only in-frame clonotypes and omits some of them. Of hundreds of thousands of clones in the sample, around nine tenths were seen once. CDR3 size: 18 residues. Looked up from germline, CDR1 is MDHEN and CDR2 is SYDVKM. V lost 4 bases and J lost 6, with 25 bases in between. The data stem from a study of Ad26.COV2.S vaccination and SARS-CoV-2 variants. Study-wide background: The donor participated in the COV1001 trial, in its Ad26.COV2.S arm.

Study results and limitations: Once vaccination had occurred, spike-specific CD8+ and CD4+ T cell responses reportedly showed substantial breadth.

Treatment: some 20 received Ad26.COV2.S at low or high dose, single or two shots; a few received placebo; per-sample allocation not given. Day 63 after the first injection of vaccine or placebo was the sampling time. This person who donated was an adult of 18-55 years in Boston. The sequencing used peripheral blood, collected in a trial of Ad26.COV2.S vaccine versus placebo. J is TRBJ2-1 and V is TRBV28; tentatively, D is TRBD2 (6 bases). The sequence was collected from a person between 18 and 60 years old who received the Ad26.COV2.S COVID-19 vaccine or a placebo. The DNA for the CDR3 is TGTGCCAGCAGTTCCCCTCGGGAGCGGAGCCCGTTTGGCAATGAGCAGTTCTTC. This gives the protein CASSSPRERSPFGNEQFF.